The TCR beta chain under discussion was sequenced for a study of blood T cell repertoires in COVID-19. Whole-study context: PBMCs, B-cell-depleted T cells, or T cells provided the cDNA or gDNA that made up the material.

Sequencing used immunoSEQ multiplex PCR; TCRdb keeps in-frame clones, though not all of them. The sample holds roughly 400,000 clones, nearly 90% seen once. The CDR3 runs 13 residues. V dropped 2 bases and J dropped 14; count of bases not matched to a gene: 6. Germline V gives CDR1 MNHEY, CDR2 SVGAGI. Participant ages covered roughly 18 to 89 years across 20 to 25 US areas. Participants' own reports of clinical history determined their cohort assignment. This TCR was recovered from a woman aged 25 to 39 who had recovered from COVID-19. V gene TRBV6-5 combines with J gene TRBJ2-3, with 11 positions matching TRBD2. The sequencing input was PBMCs or T cells enriched from blood (not recorded which). CDR3 DNA: TGTGCCAGCAGTTACGGGTTAGCGGGAGGGCTGTATTTT. It codes for CASSYGLAGGLYF.